The TCR beta chain described here comes from a study of T cell changes during pregnancy in multiple sclerosis. V was cut by 7 bases and J by 0 bases, with 15 bases left in between. This CDR3 has 15 residues. From germline, CDR1 is MDHEN and CDR2 SYDVKM. This clone was counted once. Sequencing used immunoSEQ multiplex PCR; TCRdb keeps in-frame clones, though not all of them. The data hold about 100,000 clones, with about 94% observed a single time. The material sequenced was peripheral blood, taken before pregnancy. The source of this sequence is a female donor with multiple sclerosis, enrolled in a pregnancy study. This chain joins TRBV28 and TRBJ1-1, with D possibly matching TRBD1 (5 bases). The CDR3 DNA follows: TGTGCCAGCACTGGTCTCGAGGACATGAACACTGAAGCTTTCTTT. Protein product: CASTGLEDMNTEAFF.